Listed below are T cell receptor beta chains from one sample, sequenced in a study of cytomegalovirus exposure and HLA in healthy donors. Clones were sequenced by immunoSEQ multiplex PCR, and TCRdb holds only the in-frame ones, with some missing. The sample holds 120,000 to 150,000 clones, 60% to 80% seen once. The source material was PBMCs. The receptors derive from a male donor in good health and CMV-seronegative. The CDR3 runs from the conserved cysteine through the conserved F or W. D genes are given only for firm matches. Only part of the rows carry a size: once, few, many, or a class if the clone is expanded.

>TRBJ1-6|TRBV19|few|TRBD1
CASSNRGNSPLHF
TGTGCCAGTAGTAACAGGGGGAATTCACCCCTCCACTTT
>TRBJ2-2|TRBV2|.|TRBD1
CASRTDRVAGELFF
TGTGCCAGCAGGACCGACAGGGTCGCCGGGGAGCTGTTTTTT
>TRBJ1-2|TRBV5-1|.|TRBD1
CASSLGGGELGYTF
TGCGCCAGCAGCTTGGGAGGGGGCGAGCTTGGCTACACCTTC
>TRBJ2-7|TRBV7-8|.|TRBD1
CASSKPGQGQHGQYF
TGTGCCAGCAGCAAGCCGGGACAGGGGCAGCACGGGCAGTACTTC
>TRBJ1-1|TRBV20-1|.|TRBD1
CSARQGAGWFF
TGCAGTGCTAGACAGGGGGCTGGGTGGTTCTTT
>TRBJ2-1|TRBV11-1|.|TRBD1
CASSPDRGYYNEQFF
TGTGCCAGCAGCCCGGACAGGGGGTACTACAATGAGCAGTTCTTC
>TRBJ2-1|TRBV18|once|TRBD2
CASSPLAGGNEQFF
TGTGCCAGCTCCCCACTAGCGGGGGGCAATGAGCAGTTCTTC
>TRBJ1-3|TRBV6-5|.|.
CASSSGGVYSGNTIYF
TGTGCCAGCAGTTCGGGCGGGGTTTACTCTGGAAACACCATATATTTT
>TRBJ1-2|TRBV4-1|.|.
CASSQSSYGYTF
TGCGCCAGCAGCCAATCGTCCTATGGCTACACCTTC
>TRBJ2-5|TRBV5-4|.|TRBD2
CASSGRLAGNQETQYF
TGTGCCAGCAGCGGACGACTAGCGGGGAACCAAGAGACCCAGTACTTC
>TRBJ1-4|TRBV5-5|.|.
CASKGGATNEKLFF
TGTGCCAGCAAAGGGGGGGCGACTAATGAAAAACTGTTTTTT
>TRBJ2-2|TRBV5-1|few|TRBD2
CASSLEAGGPAGELFF
TGCGCCAGCAGCTTGGAGGCGGGGGGGCCCGCCGGGGAGCTGTTTTTT
>TRBJ1-5|TRBV7-2|.|.
CASSLSYQPQHF
TGTGCCAGCAGCTTATCTTATCAGCCCCAGCATTTT
>TRBJ2-1|TRBV6-4|few|.
CASSPYERSYNEQFF
TGTGCCAGCAGTCCATACGAGCGTTCCTACAATGAGCAGTTCTTC
>TRBJ1-1|TRBV29-1|.|TRBD1
CSVREPGTAHTEAFF
TGCAGCGTTCGCGAACCCGGGACAGCCCACACTGAAGCTTTCTTT
>TRBJ2-7|TRBV11-3|.|TRBD2
CASSQGTSGGASYF
TGTGCCAGCAGCCAAGGCACTAGCGGGGGGGCCTCGTACTTC
>TRBJ1-1|TRBV7-9|.|.
CASSSRGSTEAFF
TGTGCCAGCAGCTCCAGGGGTTCGACTGAAGCTTTCTTT
>TRBJ2-2|TRBV2|.|TRBD1
CASSKGRQGTGELFF
TGTGCCAGCAGTAAGGGGAGACAGGGAACCGGGGAGCTGTTTTTT
>TRBJ2-1|TRBV5-1|.|.
CASRLTVTTYNEQFF
TGCGCCAGCCGTTTGACAGTAACTACCTACAATGAGCAGTTCTTC
>TRBJ2-7|TRBV6-5|.|TRBD1
CASTGTADYEQYF
TGTGCCAGCACCGGGACAGCCGACTACGAGCAGTACTTC
>TRBJ2-7|TRBV4-3|.|TRBD2
CASSQDGGEAYEQYF
TGCGCCAGCAGCCAAGATGGGGGGGAGGCGTACGAGCAGTACTTC